The rows below give T cell receptor beta chains drawn from one sample of a study of memory CD4+ T cells and cytomegalovirus serostatus. The table came from immunoSEQ multiplex PCR; TCRdb's copy has only in-frame clones and leaves some out. The data contain tens of thousands of clones, around 80% of them singletons. The sample was memory CD4+ T cells from blood. The receptor source for this set is an adult in good health and CMV-seronegative. Both conserved end residues are part of each CDR3. The D gene is left open where the match is weak. Size is stated for part of the rows, as once, few or many counts, or as a class when the clone is expanded.

J gene	V gene	D gene	clone size	CDR3 protein	CDR3 DNA
TRBJ2-7	TRBV4-2	-	few	CASSQVRGYEQYF	TGTGCCAGCAGCCAAGTCAGGGGCTACGAGCAGTACTTC
TRBJ2-1	TRBV18	-	-	CASSPGFGVGSYNEQFF	TGTGCCAGCTCACCAGGGTTTGGGGTAGGCTCCTACAATGAGCAGTTCTTC
TRBJ2-7	TRBV5-6	-	-	CASSPVGGLATYEQYF	TGTGCCAGCAGCCCGGTGGGGGGACTCGCAACCTACGAGCAGTACTTC
TRBJ2-7	TRBV5-1	TRBD2	few	CASSLGVAGLGYEQYF	TGCGCCAGCAGCTTGGGGGTAGCGGGACTGGGCTACGAGCAGTACTTC
TRBJ2-6	TRBV7-2	-	-	CASSQGWVNSGANVLTF	TGTGCCAGCAGCCAGGGGTGGGTAAACTCTGGGGCCAACGTCCTGACTTTC
TRBJ2-1	TRBV7-2	-	-	CASSLGTGVRSYNEQFF	TGTGCCAGCAGCTTAGGGACTGGAGTTCGCTCCTACAATGAGCAGTTCTTC
TRBJ1-5	TRBV28	-	once	CASRSGQLDPPYSNQPQHF	TGTGCCAGCAGGTCAGGACAGCTCGATCCTCCTTATAGCAATCAGCCCCAGCATTTT
TRBJ1-5	TRBV19	-	-	CASSMGNQRPQHF	TGTGCCAGTAGTATGGGAAATCAGCGGCCCCAGCATTTT
TRBJ1-2	TRBV7-2	-	-	CASSLYSGDYGYTF	TGTGCCAGCAGCTTATACTCAGGGGACTATGGCTACACCTTC
TRBJ2-7	TRBV5-5	-	-	CASSLEWQGREQYF	TGTGCCAGCAGCTTGGAGTGGCAGGGCCGCGAGCAGTACTTC
TRBJ2-5	TRBV7-9	-	-	CASSLAGRWVETQYF	TGTGCCAGCAGCTTAGCGGGGAGGTGGGTAGAGACCCAGTACTTC
TRBJ1-2	TRBV7-9	TRBD1	once	CASSRDRVNGYTF	TGTGCCAGCAGCAGGGACAGGGTGAACGGCTACACCTTC
TRBJ2-2	TRBV7-2	-	-	CASSFLSGFDGSGELFF	TGTGCCAGCAGCTTTCTTTCAGGATTTGACGGCTCCGGGGAGCTGTTTTTT
TRBJ2-7	TRBV7-2	TRBD2	-	CASSRTSGSRVMGYEQYF	TGTGCCAGCAGCCGGACTAGCGGGAGCCGGGTTATGGGCTACGAGCAGTACTTC
TRBJ1-1	TRBV10-3	-	-	CAISESKGTEAFF	TGTGCCATCAGTGAGTCAAAGGGCACTGAAGCTTTCTTT
TRBJ2-2	TRBV4-2	TRBD1	-	CASSLGDRDTGELFF	TGTGCCAGCAGCTTGGGGGACAGGGACACCGGGGAGCTGTTTTTT
TRBJ2-5	TRBV4-1	TRBD1	-	CASSHPPRGREETQYF	TGCGCCAGCAGCCACCCGCCGAGGGGGCGCGAGGAGACCCAGTACTTC
TRBJ2-7	TRBV18	-	-	CASSPTGPTSSYEQYF	TGTGCCAGCTCACCCACCGGGCCCACGAGCTCCTACGAGCAGTACTTC
TRBJ2-7	TRBV6-5	-	-	CASSLKLEGYEQYF	TGTGCCAGCAGTCTAAAACTAGAGGGCTACGAGCAGTACTTC
TRBJ2-1	TRBV11-2	TRBD2	few	CASSLVRLAGVNEQFF	TGTGCCAGCAGCTTAGTTAGACTAGCGGGAGTCAATGAGCAGTTCTTC
TRBJ1-5	TRBV5-8	-	-	CASSFVGGTGSVHQPQHF	TGTGCCAGCAGCTTTGTGGGGGGCACAGGGTCCGTTCATCAGCCCCAGCATTTT
TRBJ2-6	TRBV19	-	-	CASKTAGANVLTF	TGTGCCAGTAAGACCGCTGGGGCCAACGTCCTGACTTTC
TRBJ2-5	TRBV19	-	-	CASSIGSMSEETQYF	TGTGCCAGTAGTATCGGGAGCATGTCGGAAGAGACCCAGTACTTC
TRBJ1-3	TRBV18	-	-	CASSPEVGNTIYF	TGTGCCAGCTCACCCGAGGTTGGAAACACCATATATTTT
TRBJ1-5	TRBV28	-	-	CASSSGGLNQPQHF	TGTGCCAGCAGTTCCGGGGGCCTTAATCAGCCCCAGCATTTT
TRBJ2-4	TRBV4-3	-	-	CASSPSLLRAKNIQYF	TGCGCCAGCAGCCCCAGTCTCCTGCGGGCCAAAAACATTCAGTACTTC
TRBJ2-6	TRBV7-2	TRBD1	few	CASSLTGGAGANVLTF	TGTGCCAGCAGCCTAACAGGGGGCGCTGGGGCCAACGTCCTGACTTTC
TRBJ2-7	TRBV20-1	TRBD2	-	CSAGGKGEQYF	TGCAGTGCGGGAGGGAAGGGGGAGCAGTACTTC
TRBJ1-1	TRBV4-3	-	-	CASSRDRNTEAFF	TGCGCCAGCAGCCGCGACAGGAACACTGAAGCTTTCTTT
TRBJ2-2	TRBV19	-	few	CASSWDSTSMNTGELFF	TGTGCCAGTAGTTGGGACAGTACTAGCATGAACACCGGGGAGCTGTTTTTT
TRBJ2-2	TRBV19	-	-	CASKRAGLNTGELFF	TGTGCCAGTAAAAGGGCAGGGTTAAACACCGGGGAGCTGTTTTTT
TRBJ2-1	TRBV5-6	-	few	CASSLALFGPDQNEQFF	TGTGCCAGCAGCTTGGCTCTTTTTGGCCCGGACCAGAATGAGCAGTTCTTC
TRBJ2-7	TRBV28	-	-	CASSHPPYEQYF	TGTGCCAGCAGCCATCCGCCATACGAGCAGTACTTC
TRBJ2-2	TRBV5-1	TRBD1	few	CASHPVGQGSAGELFF	TGCGCCAGCCACCCCGTGGGACAGGGATCGGCCGGGGAGCTGTTTTTT
TRBJ2-3	TRBV28	-	-	CASREQGTDTQYF	TGTGCCAGCAGGGAACAGGGCACAGATACGCAGTATTTT
TRBJ2-1	TRBV5-1	TRBD1	-	CASSTDRVTYNEQFF	TGCGCCAGCAGCACAGACAGGGTCACCTACAATGAGCAGTTCTTC
TRBJ2-5	TRBV7-2	TRBD1	-	CASSQPSGGRETQYF	TGTGCCAGCAGCCAGCCCTCAGGGGGCCGGGAGACCCAGTACTTC
TRBJ2-5	TRBV2	-	few	CAGGTGETQYF	TGTGCCGGAGGGACTGGGGAGACCCAGTACTTC